A single sample is the source of the 7 T cell receptor beta chains below, sequenced in a study of blood T cell repertoires in COVID-19. Using immunoSEQ multiplex PCR, the repertoire was profiled, and TCRdb retains in-frame clones only, with some absent. The sample yields over 60,000 clones, approximately 85% seen once. Material: peripheral blood. The source is a woman of 80 years or more with active or convalescent COVID-19.

This clone appeared once. This chain uses TRBV6-1 with TRBJ2-7; D is unresolved. The V and J ends lost 1 base and 2 bases respectively, with 12 bases between them. The CDR3 has 15 amino acids. Germline values: CDR1 MNHNS, CDR2 SASEGT. CDR3 DNA: TGTGCCAGCAGTGAAGTTTCCTACCACCCCTACGAGCAGTACTTC. Translation gives CASSEVSYHPYEQYF.

The rearrangement joins TRBV18 to TRBJ2-1; D is undetermined. Trimming left V 5 bases short and J 7 bases short, with 12 bases between. The CDR3 is 13 residues long. From germline, CDR1 is KGHSH and CDR2 LQKENI. The CDR3 DNA reads TGTGCCAGCTCATCACTAAGCCTAAATGAGCAGTTCTTC. Protein: CASSSLSLNEQFF.

This clone was seen once. This chain joins TRBV28 and TRBJ2-1, with D possibly being TRBD2 (6 bases). CDR1 MDHEN and CDR2 SYDVKM come from the germline V gene. The CDR3 consists of 14 residues. The V and J ends lost 7 bases and 4 bases respectively, with 14 bases between them. CDR3 region: CASNKQRAYNEQFF. For the CDR3, the DNA is TGTGCCAGCAACAAGCAGCGGGCGTACAATGAGCAGTTCTTC.

The rearrangement uses TRBV28 and TRBJ2-1; D is possibly TRBD1 (5 bases). Germline V lookup: CDR1 MDHEN, CDR2 SYDVKM. V was clipped by 7 bases and J by 7 bases, with 11 bases between them. CDR3 size: 12 residues. DNA for the CDR3: TGTGCCAGCACAGGGTACCCTAATGAGCAGTTCTTC. As protein: CASTGYPNEQFF.

The chain has TRBV28 and TRBJ2-1, with TRBD2 identical over 9 bases. CDR3 length equals 15 residues. Germline CDR1 reads MDHEN; CDR2 reads SYDVKM. With V trimmed by 2 bases and J by 5 bases, 4 bases remained unmatched. CDR3 nucleotides: TGTGCCAGCAGTTTACAGACTAGCGGCGACAATGAGCAGTTCTTC. Translated, it gives CASSLQTSGDNEQFF.

This chain links TRBV9 with TRBJ2-5; 8 nucleotides match TRBD2. The V gene end was trimmed by 3 bases and the J gene end by 3 bases; junction bases not matched to a gene: 13. In germline, CDR1 is SGDLS, CDR2 YYNGEE. The CDR3 extends over 17 amino acids. CDR3 coding DNA: TGTGCCAGCAGCGCTCGGGCCCTAACTAGCGGTAAAGAGACCCAGTACTTC. It is translated as CASSARALTSGKETQYF.

This rearrangement joins TRBV19 to TRBJ2-5; TRBD2 is a possible D gene (8 bases). The CDR3 has 16 amino acids. The germline gives CDR1 LNHDA, CDR2 SQIVND (reference sequence). V was trimmed by 10 bases and J by 4 bases, leaving 25 bases between them. Here the CDR3 DNA reads TGTGCCACCGGCCACGGGGGGGGCCGACAGGGAGAGACCCAGTACTTC. Its translation: CATGHGGGRQGETQYF.